What follows are 13 T cell receptor beta chains derived from one specimen sequenced in a study of identical twins (dated by TCRdb to the mid-2010s). The library was prepared using 5' RACE. The data were produced on an Illumina HiSeq 2000. TCRdb took the public reads, trimmed them with fastp at Q25, ran MiXCR for clone calling and kept in-frame beta chains. Rows are combined by CDR3 protein, so each entry shows the most common genes and DNA. The sample contains 120,000 to 150,000 distinct CDR3 sequences, under 4.5% of them found a single time. The ten largest account for about 7.8% of the sample. Sequencing used memory T cells sorted from blood. The sample's cell subset or site label is to be understood as: CD45RO+ enriched T cells. The receptors stem from a man between 18 and 35 years old in good health.

This clonotype has at least ten counts. This sequence joins TRBV13 and TRBJ2-4; no clear D. The germline V gene encodes CDR1 PRHDT and CDR2 FYEKMQ (reference sequence). The CDR3 totals 17 residues. Between the trimmed V and J ends, which lost 5 bases and 7 bases, there was a span of 24 bases. In DNA form, the CDR3 reads TGTGCCAGCAGCCGGTTACTGGACCTCAACCCAGGCAACATTCAGTACTTC. Residues: CASSRLLDLNPGNIQYF.

This clonotype was observed at least ten times. The genes are TRBV20-1 and TRBJ2-7; no firm D call. V lost 2 bases to trimming and J lost 0 bases, with 8 bases between them. The CDR3 sequence is 13 residues long. Germline V gives CDR1 DFQATT, CDR2 SNEGSKA (reference sequence). CDR3 bases: TGCAGTGCTAGATGGCCTAGCTCCTACGAGCAGTACTTC. Translated, it gives CSARWPSSYEQYF.

This clonotype was counted at least ten times. This sequence joins TRBV10-3 and TRBJ2-5, with TRBD2 as a possible D gene (5 bases). Germline CDR1 reads ENHRY; CDR2 reads SYGVKD. The length of the CDR3 is 13 residues. Trimming took 8 bases from V and 2 from J, leaving 12 bases between them. The CDR3 DNA is TGTGCCATCCGGGGTCTTAAACAAGAGACCCAGTACTTC. This gives the protein CAIRGLKQETQYF.

This clonotype was counted many times. The chain has TRBV7-3 and TRBJ2-6; D remains ambiguous. The CDR3 sequence is 17 residues long. V lost 5 bases to trimming and J lost 0 bases, with 14 bases between them. CDR1 and CDR2 (germline): SGHTA, FQGTGA. The CDR3 region is CASSIMGAFSGANVLTF. CDR3 nucleotides: TGTGCCAGCAGCATAATGGGTGCGTTCTCTGGGGCCAACGTCCTGACTTTC.

This clonotype has a count of ten or more. The V and J genes are TRBV3-1 and TRBJ2-1, with D possibly being TRBD2 (6 bases). The CDR3 runs 11 residues. Germline-derived CDR1 and CDR2 are LGHDT and YNNKEL (reference sequence). Trimming removed 7 bases at V and 15 bases at J, with 16 bases between. CDR3 DNA: TGTGCCAGCACTGAACTCGGGACTTGGTTCTTC. This encodes CASTELGTWFF.

The table lists this clonotype with many counts. The gene calls are TRBV4-1 and TRBJ2-2; D is ambiguous. The CDR3 consists of 14 residues. Trimming removed 0 bases from V and 7 bases from J, with 9 bases in between. Germline V gene sequence: CDR1 MGHRA, CDR2 YSYEKL. The CDR3 DNA reads as TGCGCCAGCAGCCAAGACCGTGGGTACGGGGAGCTGTTTTTT. It yields the protein CASSQDRGYGELFF.

This clonotype was found many times. This chain uses TRBV5-6 with TRBJ2-2; D possibly corresponds to TRBD2 (6 bases). This CDR3 is built from 15 residues. Trimming shortened V by 3 bases and J by 5 bases, and 14 bases separated the two germline ends. Germline V CDR1 and CDR2: SGHDT, YYEEEE. The CDR3 protein is CASSWDSRGTGELFF. The DNA for the CDR3 is TGTGCCAGCAGCTGGGACTCCCGGGGGACCGGGGAGCTGTTTTTT.

This clonotype was observed at least ten times. The rearrangement joins TRBV7-2 to TRBJ2-1, with 9 bases that match TRBD2. CDR3 length equals 15 residues. Unmatched junction bases numbered 2, after V lost 4 bases and J lost 1 base. Germline V gene sequence: CDR1 SGHTA, CDR2 FQGNSA. CDR3 DNA sequence: TGTGCCAGCAGCTATAGCGGGAGTTCCTACAATGAGCAGTTCTTC. Protein sequence: CASSYSGSSYNEQFF.

The sample holds many counts of this clonotype. This sequence joins TRBV18 and TRBJ2-5, with unresolved D. The V and J ends lost 6 bases and 2 bases respectively, with 7 bases between them. Germline V gene lookup returns CDR1 KGHSH and CDR2 LQKENI. The CDR3 sequence is 12 residues long. The CDR3 DNA is TGTGCCAGCTCTAAAATTCAAGAGACCCAGTACTTC. Its translation: CASSKIQETQYF.

This clonotype was observed at least ten times. J is TRBJ2-7 and V is TRBV24-1; D not resolved. The CDR3 sequence is 14 residues long. Germline V gives CDR1 KGHDR, CDR2 SFDVKD. V was shortened by 2 bases and J by 0 bases, with 7 bases between the two germline ends. The CDR3 DNA reads TGTGCCACCAGTGATTCCCCGAGCTCCTACGAGCAGTACTTC. It encodes CATSDSPSSYEQYF.

In this sample, this clonotype turned up many times. The chain links TRBV25-1 to TRBJ2-4; the D gene could be TRBD1 or TRBD2 (5 bases each). CDR1 MGHDK and CDR2 SYGVNS come from the germline V gene. This CDR3 has 14 residues. Trimming took off 7 bases at V and 5 bases at J, with 15 bases between the two ends. In DNA, the CDR3 is TGTGCCAGCAAGCTCCCCGGGGACCAAAACATTCAGTACTTC. Encoded protein: CASKLPGDQNIQYF.

This clonotype has at least ten counts. The chain has TRBV9 and TRBJ2-7; D unresolved. This CDR3 has 16 amino acids. Germline CDR1 SGDLS, CDR2 YYNGEE. The V and J ends lost 5 bases and 2 bases respectively, with 20 bases between them. The CDR3 spells CASSENTAAQPYEQYF. CDR3 in DNA: TGTGCCAGCAGTGAAAATACAGCCGCTCAACCCTACGAGCAGTACTTC. Drawing the rest from reference TRBV9 and TRBJ2-7, the complete variable domain is DSGVTQTPKHLITATGQRVTLRCSPRSGDLSVYWYQQSLDQGLQFLIQYYNGEERAKGNILERFSAQQFPDLHSELNLSSLELGDSALYFCASSENTAAQPYEQYFGPGTRLTVT.

This clonotype was seen ten or more times. The chain recombines TRBV20-1 with TRBJ2-1; 13 nucleotides line up with TRBD2. V was pared by 6 bases and J by 9 bases, with 11 bases of the junction left unmatched. The CDR3 runs to 15 residues. Germline values: CDR1 DFQATT, CDR2 SNEGSKA (reference sequence). The CDR3 bases are TGCAGTGCACCCGGACTAGCGGGAGTCTTGAGTGAGCAGTTCTTC. It translates to CSAPGLAGVLSEQFF.